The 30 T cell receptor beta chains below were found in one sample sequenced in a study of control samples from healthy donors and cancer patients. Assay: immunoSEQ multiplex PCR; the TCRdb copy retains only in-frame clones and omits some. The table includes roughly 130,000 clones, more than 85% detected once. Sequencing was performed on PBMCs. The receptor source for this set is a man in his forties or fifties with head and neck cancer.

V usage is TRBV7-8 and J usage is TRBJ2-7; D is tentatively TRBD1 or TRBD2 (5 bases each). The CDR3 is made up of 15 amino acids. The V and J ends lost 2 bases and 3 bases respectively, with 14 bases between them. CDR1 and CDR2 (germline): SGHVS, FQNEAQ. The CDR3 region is CASSLSDGAGYEQYF. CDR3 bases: TGTGCCAGCAGCTTATCGGATGGGGCGGGCTACGAGCAGTACTTC.

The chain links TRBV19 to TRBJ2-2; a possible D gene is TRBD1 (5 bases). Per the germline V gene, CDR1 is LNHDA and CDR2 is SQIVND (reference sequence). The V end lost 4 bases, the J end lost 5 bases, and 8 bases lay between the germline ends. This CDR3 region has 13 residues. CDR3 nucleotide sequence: TGTGCCAGTAGTAAGACAGTGACCGGGGAGCTGTTTTTT. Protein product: CASSKTVTGELFF. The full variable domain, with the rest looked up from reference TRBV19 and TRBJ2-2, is DGGITQSPKYLFRKEGQNVTLSCEQNLNHDAMYWYRQDPGQGLRLIYYSQIVNDFQKGDIAEGYSVSREKKESFPLTVTSAQKNPTAFYLCASSKTVTGELFFGEGSRLTVL.

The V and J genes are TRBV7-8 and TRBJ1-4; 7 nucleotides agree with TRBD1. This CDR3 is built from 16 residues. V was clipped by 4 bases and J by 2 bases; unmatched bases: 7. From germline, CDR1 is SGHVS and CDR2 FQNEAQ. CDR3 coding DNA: TGTGCCAGCAGCTCGGGACAGAGAGTGACTAATGAAAAACTGTTTTTT. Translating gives CASSSGQRVTNEKLFF.

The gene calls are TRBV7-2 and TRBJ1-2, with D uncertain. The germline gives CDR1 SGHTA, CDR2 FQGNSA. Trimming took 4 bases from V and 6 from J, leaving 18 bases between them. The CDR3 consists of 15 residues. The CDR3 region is CASSSDGRPRHGYTF. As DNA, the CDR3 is TGTGCCAGCAGCTCGGACGGTCGACCTAGGCATGGCTACACCTTC.

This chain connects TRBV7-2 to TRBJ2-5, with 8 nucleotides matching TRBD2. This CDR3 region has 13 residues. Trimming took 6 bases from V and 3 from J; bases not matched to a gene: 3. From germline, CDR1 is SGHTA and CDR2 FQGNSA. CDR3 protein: CASSFSGEETQYF. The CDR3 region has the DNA TGTGCCAGCAGTTTTAGCGGGGAAGAGACCCAGTACTTC.

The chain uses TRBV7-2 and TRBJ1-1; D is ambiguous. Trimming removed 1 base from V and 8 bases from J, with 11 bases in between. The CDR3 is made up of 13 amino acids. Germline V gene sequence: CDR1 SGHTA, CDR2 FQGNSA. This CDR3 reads CASSLVTVGEAFF. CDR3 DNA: TGTGCCAGCAGCTTAGTAACGGTTGGGGAAGCTTTCTTT.

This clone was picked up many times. CDR3 amino acids: CASSRQGGNQPQHF. The CDR3 coding sequence is TGTGCCAGCAGCCGACAGGGCGGCAATCAGCCCCAGCATTTT. This chain joins TRBV14 and TRBJ1-5; 7 bases are a match to TRBD1. The CDR3 consists of 14 residues. The germline V gene has CDR1 SGHDN and CDR2 FVKESK. V gave up 4 bases and J gave up 2 bases; unmatched junction bases: 2.

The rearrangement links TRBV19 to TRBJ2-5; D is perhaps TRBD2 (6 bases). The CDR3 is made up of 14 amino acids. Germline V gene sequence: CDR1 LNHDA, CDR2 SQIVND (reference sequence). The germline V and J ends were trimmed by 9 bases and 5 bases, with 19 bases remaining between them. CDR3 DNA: TGTGCCAGCAACCGGGGACTGGGCGGGGAGACCCAGTACTTC. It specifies CASNRGLGGETQYF.

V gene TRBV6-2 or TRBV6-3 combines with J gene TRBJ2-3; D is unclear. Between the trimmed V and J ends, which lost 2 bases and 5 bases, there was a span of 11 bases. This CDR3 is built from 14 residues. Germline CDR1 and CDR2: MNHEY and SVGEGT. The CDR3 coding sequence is TGTGCCAGCAGTTACCAACCCCCTAGAGATACGCAGTATTTT. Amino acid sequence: CASSYQPPRDTQYF.

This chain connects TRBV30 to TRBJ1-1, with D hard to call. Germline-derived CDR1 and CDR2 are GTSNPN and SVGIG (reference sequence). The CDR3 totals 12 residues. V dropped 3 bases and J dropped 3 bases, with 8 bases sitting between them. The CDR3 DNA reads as TGTGCCTGGAGAGAGGGCCACACTGAAGCTTTCTTT. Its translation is CAWREGHTEAFF.

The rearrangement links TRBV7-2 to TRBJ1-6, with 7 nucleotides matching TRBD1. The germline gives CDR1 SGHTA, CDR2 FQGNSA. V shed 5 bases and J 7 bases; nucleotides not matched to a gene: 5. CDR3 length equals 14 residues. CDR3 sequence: CASSNGQENSPLHF. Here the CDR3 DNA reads TGTGCCAGCAGCAATGGACAGGAGAATTCACCCCTCCACTTT.

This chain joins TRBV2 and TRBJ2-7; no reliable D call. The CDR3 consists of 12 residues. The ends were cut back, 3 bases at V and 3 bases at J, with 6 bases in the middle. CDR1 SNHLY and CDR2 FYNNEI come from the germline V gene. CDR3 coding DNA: TGTGCCAGCAGTGAGCAAGGCTACGAGCAGTACTTC. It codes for CASSEQGYEQYF.

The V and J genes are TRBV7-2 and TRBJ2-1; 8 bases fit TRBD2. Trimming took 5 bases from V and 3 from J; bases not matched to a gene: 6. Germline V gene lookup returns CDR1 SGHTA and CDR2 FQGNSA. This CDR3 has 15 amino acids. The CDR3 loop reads CASSQPGLGYNEQFF. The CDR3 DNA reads TGTGCCAGCAGCCAACCGGGACTAGGCTACAATGAGCAGTTCTTC.

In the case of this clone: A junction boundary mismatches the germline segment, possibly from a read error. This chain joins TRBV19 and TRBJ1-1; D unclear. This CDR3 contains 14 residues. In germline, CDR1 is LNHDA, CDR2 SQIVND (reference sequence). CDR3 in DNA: TGTGCCAGTACCCCCCGAGACCTGAAAACTGAAGCTTTCTTT. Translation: CASTPRDLKTEAFF.

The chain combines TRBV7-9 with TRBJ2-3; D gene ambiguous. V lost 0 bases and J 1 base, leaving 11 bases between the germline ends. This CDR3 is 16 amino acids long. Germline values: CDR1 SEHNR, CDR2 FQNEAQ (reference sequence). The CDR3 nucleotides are TGTGCCAGCAGCTTAGCGGTGGGTATCCGCACAGATACGCAGTATTTT. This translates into CASSLAVGIRTDTQYF.

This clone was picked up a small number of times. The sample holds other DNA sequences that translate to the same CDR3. CDR3 protein: CASSQDRGYNQPQHF. The CDR3 DNA reads TGCGCCAGCAGCCAAGATAGGGGGTACAATCAGCCCCAGCATTTT. The chain combines TRBV4-3 with TRBJ1-5; perhaps TRBD1 as D (6 bases). From germline, CDR1 is LGHNA and CDR2 YSLEER. Trimming removed 0 bases at V and 3 bases at J, with 9 bases between. The CDR3 has 15 residues.

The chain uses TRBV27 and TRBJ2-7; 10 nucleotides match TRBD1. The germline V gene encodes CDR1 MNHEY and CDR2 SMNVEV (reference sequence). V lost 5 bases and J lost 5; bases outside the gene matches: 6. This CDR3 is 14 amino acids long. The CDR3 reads CASSETGGSNEQYF. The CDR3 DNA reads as TGTGCCAGCAGTGAGACAGGGGGCAGCAACGAGCAGTACTTC.

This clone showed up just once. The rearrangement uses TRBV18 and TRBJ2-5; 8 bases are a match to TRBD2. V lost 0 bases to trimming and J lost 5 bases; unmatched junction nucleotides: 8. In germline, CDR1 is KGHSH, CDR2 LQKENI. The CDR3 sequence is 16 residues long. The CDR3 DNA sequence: TGTGCCAGCTCACCACCGGGCGGGGGGCCGGTGGAGACCCAGTACTTC. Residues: CASSPPGGGPVETQYF. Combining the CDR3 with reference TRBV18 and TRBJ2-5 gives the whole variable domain NAGVMQNPRHLVRRRGQEARLRCSPMKGHSHVYWYRQLPEEGLKFMVYLQKENIIDESGMPKERFSAEFPKEGPSILRIQQVVRGDSAAYFCASSPPGGGPVETQYFGPGTRLLVL.

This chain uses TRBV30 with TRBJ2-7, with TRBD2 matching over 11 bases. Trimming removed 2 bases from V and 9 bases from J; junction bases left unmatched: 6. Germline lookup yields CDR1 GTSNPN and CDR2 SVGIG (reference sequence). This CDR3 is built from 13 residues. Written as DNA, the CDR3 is TGTGCCTGGAGTATTAGCGGGGGGGAAGTGCAGTACTTC. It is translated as CAWSISGGEVQYF.

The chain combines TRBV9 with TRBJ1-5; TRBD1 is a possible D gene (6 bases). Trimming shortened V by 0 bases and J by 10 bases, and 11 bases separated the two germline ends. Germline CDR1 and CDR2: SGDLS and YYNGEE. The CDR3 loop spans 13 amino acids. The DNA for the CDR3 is TGTGCCAGCAGCGTAGGGGGGGGCCTTCCCCAGCATTTT. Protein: CASSVGGGLPQHF. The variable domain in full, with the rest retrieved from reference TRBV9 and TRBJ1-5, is DSGVTQTPKHLITATGQRVTLRCSPRSGDLSVYWYQQSLDQGLQFLIQYYNGEERAKGNILERFSAQQFPDLHSELNLSSLELGDSALYFCASSVGGGLPQHFGDGTRLSIL.

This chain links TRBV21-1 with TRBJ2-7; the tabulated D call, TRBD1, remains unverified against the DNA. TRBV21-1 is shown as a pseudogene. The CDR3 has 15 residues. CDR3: CASTSLGQGAYEQYF. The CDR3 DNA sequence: TGTGCCAGCACTTCTTTGGGACAGGGTGCCTACGAGCAGTACTTC.

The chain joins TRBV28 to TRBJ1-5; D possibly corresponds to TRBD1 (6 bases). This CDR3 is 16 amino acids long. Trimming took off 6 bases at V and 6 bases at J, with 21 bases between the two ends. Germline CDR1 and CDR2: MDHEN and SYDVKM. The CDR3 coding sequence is TGTGCCAGCAGGGAGATAACAGGGATCGGTGGTCAGCCCCAGCATTTT. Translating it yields CASREITGIGGQPQHF.

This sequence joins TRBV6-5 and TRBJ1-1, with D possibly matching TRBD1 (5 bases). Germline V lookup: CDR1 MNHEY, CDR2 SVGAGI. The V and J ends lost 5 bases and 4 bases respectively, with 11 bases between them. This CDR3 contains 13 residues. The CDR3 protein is CASSMDTFTEAFF. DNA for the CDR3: TGTGCCAGCAGTATGGACACCTTCACTGAAGCTTTCTTT.

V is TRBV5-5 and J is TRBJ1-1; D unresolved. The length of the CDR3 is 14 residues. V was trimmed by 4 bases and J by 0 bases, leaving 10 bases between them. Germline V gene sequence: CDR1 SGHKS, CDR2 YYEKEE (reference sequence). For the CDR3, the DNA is TGTGCCAGCAGCCTTTCGACGGTGAACACTGAAGCTTTCTTT. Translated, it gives CASSLSTVNTEAFF. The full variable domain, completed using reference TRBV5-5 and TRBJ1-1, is DAGVTQSPTHLIKTRGQQVTLRCSPISGHKSVSWYQQVLGQGPQFIFQYYEKEERGRGNFPDRFSARQFPNYSSELNVNALLLGDSALYLCASSLSTVNTEAFFGQGTRLTVV.

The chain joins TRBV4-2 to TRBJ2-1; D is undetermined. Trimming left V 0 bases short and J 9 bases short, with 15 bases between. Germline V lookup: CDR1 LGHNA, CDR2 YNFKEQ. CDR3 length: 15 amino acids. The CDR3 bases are TGTGCCAGCAGCCAAGAGTCGGGCCGTAGGAGTGAGCAGTTCTTC. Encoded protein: CASSQESGRRSEQFF.

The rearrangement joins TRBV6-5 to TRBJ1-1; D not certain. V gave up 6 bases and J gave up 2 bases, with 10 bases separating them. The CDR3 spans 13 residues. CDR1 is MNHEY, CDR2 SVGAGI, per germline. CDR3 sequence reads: CASRVPANTEAFF. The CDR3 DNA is TGTGCCAGCAGGGTTCCAGCAAACACTGAAGCTTTCTTT.

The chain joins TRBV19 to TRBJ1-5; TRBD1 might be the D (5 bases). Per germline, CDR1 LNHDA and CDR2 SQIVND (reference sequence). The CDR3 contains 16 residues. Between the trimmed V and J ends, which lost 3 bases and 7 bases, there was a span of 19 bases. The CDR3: CASSMGRWGREQPQHF. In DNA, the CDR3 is TGTGCCAGTAGTATGGGCAGATGGGGGAGGGAGCAGCCCCAGCATTTT.

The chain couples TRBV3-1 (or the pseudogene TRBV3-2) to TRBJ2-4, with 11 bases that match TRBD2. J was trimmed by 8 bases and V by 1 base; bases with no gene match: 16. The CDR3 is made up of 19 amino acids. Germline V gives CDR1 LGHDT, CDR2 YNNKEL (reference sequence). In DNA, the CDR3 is TGTGCCAGCAGCCAAGGGGCCGGGCTAGCGGGGGGAGGAAGATACATTCAGTACTTC. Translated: CASSQGAGLAGGGRYIQYF.

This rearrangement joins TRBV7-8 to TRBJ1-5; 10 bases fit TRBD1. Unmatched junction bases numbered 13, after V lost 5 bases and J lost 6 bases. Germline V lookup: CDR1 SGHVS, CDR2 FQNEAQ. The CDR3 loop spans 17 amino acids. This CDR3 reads CASSLRDRGEWGQPQHF. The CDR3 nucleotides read TGTGCCAGCAGCCTACGGGACAGGGGAGAATGGGGTCAGCCCCAGCATTTT.

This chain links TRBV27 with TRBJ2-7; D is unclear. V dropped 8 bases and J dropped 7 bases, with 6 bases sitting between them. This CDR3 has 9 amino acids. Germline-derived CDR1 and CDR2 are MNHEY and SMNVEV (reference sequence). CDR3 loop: CASLGEQYF. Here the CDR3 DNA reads TGTGCCAGCCTCGGAGAGCAGTACTTC.